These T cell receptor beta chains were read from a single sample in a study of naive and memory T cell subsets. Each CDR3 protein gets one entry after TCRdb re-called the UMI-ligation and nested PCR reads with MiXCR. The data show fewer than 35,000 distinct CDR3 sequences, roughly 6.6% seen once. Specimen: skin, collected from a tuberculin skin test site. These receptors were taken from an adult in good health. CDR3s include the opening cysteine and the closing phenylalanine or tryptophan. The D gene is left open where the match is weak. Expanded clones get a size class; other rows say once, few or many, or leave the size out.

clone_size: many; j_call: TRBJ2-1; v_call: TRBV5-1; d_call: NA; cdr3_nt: TGCGCCAGCAGCTTGGGGGCAGGGCTTTCTATTTACAATGAGCAGTTCTTC; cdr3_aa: CASSLGAGLSIYNEQFF
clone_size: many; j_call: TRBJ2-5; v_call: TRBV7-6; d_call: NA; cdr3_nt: TGTGCCAGCAGCTTAATTTCAGGGATCGTGACCCAGTACTTC; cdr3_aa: CASSLISGIVTQYF
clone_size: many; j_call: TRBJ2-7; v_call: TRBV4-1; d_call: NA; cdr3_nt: TGCGCCAGCAGTTATGGGATGACCTACGAGCAGTACTTC; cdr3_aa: CASSYGMTYEQYF
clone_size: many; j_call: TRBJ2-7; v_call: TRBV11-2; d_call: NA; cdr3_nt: TGTGCCAGCAGCTTAATCCCCTACGAGCAGTACTTC; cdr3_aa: CASSLIPYEQYF
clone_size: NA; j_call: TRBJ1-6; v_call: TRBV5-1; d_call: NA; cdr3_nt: TGCGCCAGCAGCTTGTCGAAGGGTGCGGGTAATTCACCCCTCCACTTT; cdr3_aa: CASSLSKGAGNSPLHF
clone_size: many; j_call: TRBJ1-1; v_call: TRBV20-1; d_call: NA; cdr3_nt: TGCAGTGCTAGTGTAATAGTGAACACTGAAGCTTTCTTT; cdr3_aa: CSASVIVNTEAFF
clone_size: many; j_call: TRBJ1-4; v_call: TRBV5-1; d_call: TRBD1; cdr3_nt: TGCGCCAGCAGCTTGGACAGGGGTGCTACTAATGAAAAACTGTTTTTT; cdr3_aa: CASSLDRGATNEKLFF
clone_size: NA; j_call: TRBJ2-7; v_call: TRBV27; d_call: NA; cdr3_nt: TGTGCCAGCAGTTTATCGAGCAGGCACGAGCAGTACTTC; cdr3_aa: CASSLSSRHEQYF
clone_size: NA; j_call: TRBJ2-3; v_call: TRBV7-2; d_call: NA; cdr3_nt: TGTGCCAGCAGCTTAGCTTTGTCTAGCACAGATACGCAGTATTTT; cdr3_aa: CASSLALSSTDTQYF
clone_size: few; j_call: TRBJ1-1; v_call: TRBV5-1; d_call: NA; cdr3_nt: TGCGCCAGCAGCTTGGCGGAGGGTCCCACTGAAGCTTTCTTT; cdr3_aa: CASSLAEGPTEAFF
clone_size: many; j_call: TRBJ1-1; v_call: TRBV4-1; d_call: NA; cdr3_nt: TGCGCCAGCAGCCAAGATAGCGGGTACACTGAAGCTTTCTTT; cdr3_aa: CASSQDSGYTEAFF
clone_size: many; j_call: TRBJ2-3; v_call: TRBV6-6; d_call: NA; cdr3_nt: TGTGCCAGCAGTTATGGATCGCTCGTCACAGATACGCAGTATTTT; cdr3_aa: CASSYGSLVTDTQYF
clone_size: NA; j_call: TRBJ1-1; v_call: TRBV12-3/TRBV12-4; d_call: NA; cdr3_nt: TGTGCCAGCAGCACCTCCTCCCCTGTAAGGGCAGGGGACACTGAAGCTTTCTTT; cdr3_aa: CASSTSSPVRAGDTEAFF
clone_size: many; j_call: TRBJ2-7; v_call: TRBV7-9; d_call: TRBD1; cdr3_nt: TGTGCCAGCAGCACGCCAAGCCGGGACAGGGGCCACGAGCAGTACTTC; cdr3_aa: CASSTPSRDRGHEQYF
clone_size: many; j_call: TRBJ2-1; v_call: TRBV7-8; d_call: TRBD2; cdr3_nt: TGTGCCAGCAGCTCACTAGCGGGGGGGCCAAGGGAGCAGTTCTTC; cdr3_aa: CASSSLAGGPREQFF
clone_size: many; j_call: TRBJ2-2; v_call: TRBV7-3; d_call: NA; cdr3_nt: TGTGCCAGCAGCTTTGGGACAAACACCGGGGAGCTGTTTTTT; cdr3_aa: CASSFGTNTGELFF
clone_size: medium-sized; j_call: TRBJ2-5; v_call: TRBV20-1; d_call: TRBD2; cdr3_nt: TGCAGTGCTAGAGCTTCCCCCGGGACTAGCGGGGCAATGTACCAAGAGACCCAGTACTTC; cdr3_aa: CSARASPGTSGAMYQETQYF
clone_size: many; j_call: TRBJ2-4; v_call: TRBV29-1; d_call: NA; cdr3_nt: TGCAGCGTTGAAGTTGACAGGGACTTTATTAACATTCAGTACTTC; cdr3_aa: CSVEVDRDFINIQYF
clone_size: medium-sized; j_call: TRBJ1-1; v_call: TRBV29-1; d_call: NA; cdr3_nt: TGCAGCGTTGGCGGTTCCAACACTGAAGCTTTCTTT; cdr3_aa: CSVGGSNTEAFF
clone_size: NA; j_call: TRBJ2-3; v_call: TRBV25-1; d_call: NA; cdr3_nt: TGTGCCAGCAGTTACGGTATAAGCACAGATACGCAGTATTTT; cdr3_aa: CASSYGISTDTQYF
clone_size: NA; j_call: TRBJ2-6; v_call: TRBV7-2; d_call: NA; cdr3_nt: TGTGCCAGCAGACCCCTTGTTTTGGGTAGAAATACTGGGGCCAACGTCCTGACTTTC; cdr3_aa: CASRPLVLGRNTGANVLTF
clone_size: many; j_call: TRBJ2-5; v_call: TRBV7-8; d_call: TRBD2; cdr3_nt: TGTGCCAGCAGCCGCGACTCAACTAGCGGGGGGGCGAAGACCCAGTACTTC; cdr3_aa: CASSRDSTSGGAKTQYF
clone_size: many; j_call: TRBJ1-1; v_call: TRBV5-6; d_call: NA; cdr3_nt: TGTGCCAGCAGCGCAGGACAGGAAGCTTTCTTT; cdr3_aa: CASSAGQEAFF
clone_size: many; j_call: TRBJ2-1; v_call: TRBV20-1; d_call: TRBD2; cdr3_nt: TGCAGTGCTAAAGACCTAGCGGGGGTCAATGAGCAGTTCTTC; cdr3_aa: CSAKDLAGVNEQFF
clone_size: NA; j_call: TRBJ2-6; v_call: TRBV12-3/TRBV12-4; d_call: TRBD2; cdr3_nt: TGTGCCAGCAGTCCTCGGTTGGGTAGCGGGGGGGAAAGTAGCTCTGGGGCCAACGTCCTGACTTTC; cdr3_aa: CASSPRLGSGGESSSGANVLTF
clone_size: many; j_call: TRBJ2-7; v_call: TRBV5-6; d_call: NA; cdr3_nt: TGTGCCAGCAGCTCTGATATGCGGTACGAGCAGTACTTC; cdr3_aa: CASSSDMRYEQYF
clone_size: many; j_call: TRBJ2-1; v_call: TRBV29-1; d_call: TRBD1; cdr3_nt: TGCAGCGTTGAAGTTCAGGGGGCCCACTACAATGAGCAGTTCTTC; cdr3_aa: CSVEVQGAHYNEQFF
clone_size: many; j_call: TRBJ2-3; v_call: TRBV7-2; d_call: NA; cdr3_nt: TGTGCCAGCAGCTACACAGATACGCAGTATTTT; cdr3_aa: CASSYTDTQYF
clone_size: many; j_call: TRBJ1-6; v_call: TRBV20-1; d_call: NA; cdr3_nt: TGCAGTGCTAGAGGTCTCAAGGAAGGGGATAATTCACCCCTCCACTTT; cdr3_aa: CSARGLKEGDNSPLHF
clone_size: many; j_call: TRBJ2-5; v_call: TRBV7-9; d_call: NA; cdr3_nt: TGTGCCAGCAGCTTAGTCGGGTCAGTTCAAGAGACCCAGTACTTC; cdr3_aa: CASSLVGSVQETQYF
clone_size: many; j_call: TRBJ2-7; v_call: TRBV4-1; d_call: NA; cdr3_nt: TGCGCCAGCAGCCAACCACCCCCGCTACGAGGGCAGTACTTC; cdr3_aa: CASSQPPPLRGQYF
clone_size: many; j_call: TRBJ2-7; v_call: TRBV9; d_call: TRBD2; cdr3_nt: TGTGCCAGCAGCGGAGGCCCCGGGACTAGCTACGAGCAGTACTTC; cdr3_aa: CASSGGPGTSYEQYF
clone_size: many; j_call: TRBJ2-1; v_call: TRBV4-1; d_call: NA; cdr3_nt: TGCGCCAGCAGCCATCTTACAGGGCCCCCTGAGCAGTTCTTC; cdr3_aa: CASSHLTGPPEQFF
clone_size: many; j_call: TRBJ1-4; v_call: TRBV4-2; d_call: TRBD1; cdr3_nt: TGTGCCAGCAGCCAAGATCGGGGACAGGGTCGGGAACTGTTTTTT; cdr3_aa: CASSQDRGQGRELFF
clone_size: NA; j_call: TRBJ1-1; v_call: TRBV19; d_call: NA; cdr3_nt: TGTGCCAGTAGTATAGGTGGCCAACGTCGCACTGAAGCTTTCTTT; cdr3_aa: CASSIGGQRRTEAFF
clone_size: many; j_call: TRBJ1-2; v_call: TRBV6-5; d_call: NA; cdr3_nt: TGTGCCAGCAATGGGGGTCTCTATGGCTACACCTTC; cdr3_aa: CASNGGLYGYTF
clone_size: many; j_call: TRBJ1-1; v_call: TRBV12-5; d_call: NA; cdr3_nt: TGTGCGTACAGGGATTATGGGGTCGACACTGAAGCTTTCTTT; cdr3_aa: CAYRDYGVDTEAFF
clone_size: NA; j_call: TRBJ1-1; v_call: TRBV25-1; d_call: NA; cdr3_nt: TGTGCCAGCACCCAGGGAGGGGAAGCTTTCTTT; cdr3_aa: CASTQGGEAFF
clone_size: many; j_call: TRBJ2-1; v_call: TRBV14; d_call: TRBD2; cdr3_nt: TGTGCCATCGTAGCGGGGCCCGACAATGAGCAGTTCTTC; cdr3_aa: CAIVAGPDNEQFF
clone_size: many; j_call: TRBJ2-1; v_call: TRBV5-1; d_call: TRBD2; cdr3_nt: TGCGCCAGCAGCTTCCGGCGGGGGGCAGGGGACAATGAGCAGTTCTTC; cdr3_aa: CASSFRRGAGDNEQFF
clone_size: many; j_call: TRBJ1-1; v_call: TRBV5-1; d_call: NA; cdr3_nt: TGCGCCAGCAGCTTGGACAGCCTGAACACTGAAGCCTTCTTT; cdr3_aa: CASSLDSLNTEAFF
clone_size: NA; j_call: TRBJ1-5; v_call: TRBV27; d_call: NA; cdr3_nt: TGTGCCAGCAGTTTGTCCCAAGTGAATCAGCCCCAGCATTTT; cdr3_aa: CASSLSQVNQPQHF
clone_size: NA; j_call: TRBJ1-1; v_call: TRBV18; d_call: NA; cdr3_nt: TGTGCCAGCTCACCTGTCAAGTTGGACACTGAAGCTTTCTTT; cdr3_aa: CASSPVKLDTEAFF
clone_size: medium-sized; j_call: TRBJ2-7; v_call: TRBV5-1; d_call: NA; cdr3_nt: TGCGCCAGCAGCTTAAGTGCCGGGACCGGCTCCTACGAGCAGTACTTC; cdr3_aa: CASSLSAGTGSYEQYF
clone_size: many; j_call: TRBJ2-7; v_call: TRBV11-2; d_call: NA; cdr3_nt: TGTGCCAGCAGCTTAGGCCCTCGACTCGGCCCCTACGAGCAGTACTTC; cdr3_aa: CASSLGPRLGPYEQYF
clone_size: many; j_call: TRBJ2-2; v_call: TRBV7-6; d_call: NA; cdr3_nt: TGTGCCAGCAGCCTATACCCCGGGGATTCCACCGGGGAGCTGTTTTTT; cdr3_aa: CASSLYPGDSTGELFF
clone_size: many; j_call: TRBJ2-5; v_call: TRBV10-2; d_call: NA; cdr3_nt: TGCGCCAGCAGTTTCCAAGAGACCCAGTACTTC; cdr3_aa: CASSFQETQYF
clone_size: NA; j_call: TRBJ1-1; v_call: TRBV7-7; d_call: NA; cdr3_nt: TGTGCCAGCAGCTTAGGCAGGAACACTGAAGCTTTCTTT; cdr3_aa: CASSLGRNTEAFF
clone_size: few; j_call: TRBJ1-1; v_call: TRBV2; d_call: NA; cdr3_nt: TGTGCCAGCAGTTCTACCGTAGGACAGAACACTGAAGCTTTCTTT; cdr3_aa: CASSSTVGQNTEAFF
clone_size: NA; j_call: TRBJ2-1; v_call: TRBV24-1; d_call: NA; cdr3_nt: TGTGCCACCAGTGATCAGGGGGGGAATGAGCAGTTCTTC; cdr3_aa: CATSDQGGNEQFF
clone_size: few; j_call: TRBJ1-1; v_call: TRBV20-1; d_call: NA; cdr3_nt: TGCAGTGCTAGTAGTCCACCAGAAGCTTTCTTT; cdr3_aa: CSASSPPEAFF
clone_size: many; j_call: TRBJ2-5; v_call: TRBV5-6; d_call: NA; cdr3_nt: TGTGCCAGCAGCCCCCCTGGGGCGGGGAAACAAGAGACCCAGTACTTC; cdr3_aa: CASSPPGAGKQETQYF
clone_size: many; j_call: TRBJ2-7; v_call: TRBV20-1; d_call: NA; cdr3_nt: TGCAGCCCCAGGGGACCAGGGGCCTCTACCTACGAGCAGTACTTC; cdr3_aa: CSPRGPGASTYEQYF
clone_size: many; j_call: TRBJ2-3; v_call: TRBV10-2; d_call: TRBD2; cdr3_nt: TGCGCCAGCAGTGAGTCGATCGGGGATAGCGGGGACACAGATACGCAGTATTTT; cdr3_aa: CASSESIGDSGDTDTQYF
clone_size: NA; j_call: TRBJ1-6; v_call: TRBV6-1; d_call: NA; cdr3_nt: TGTGCCAGTAGAGACAGGTCAGACTCCTATAATTCACCCCTCCACTTT; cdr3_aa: CASRDRSDSYNSPLHF
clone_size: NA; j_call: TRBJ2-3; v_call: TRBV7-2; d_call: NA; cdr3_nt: TGTGCCAGCAGCCTGGGACCACCCCAAGGTACGCAGTATTTT; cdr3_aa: CASSLGPPQGTQYF
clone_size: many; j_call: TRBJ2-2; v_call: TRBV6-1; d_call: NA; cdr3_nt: TGTGCCAGCAGGATGGGACGCCAGAACACCGGGGAGCTGTTTTTT; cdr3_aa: CASRMGRQNTGELFF